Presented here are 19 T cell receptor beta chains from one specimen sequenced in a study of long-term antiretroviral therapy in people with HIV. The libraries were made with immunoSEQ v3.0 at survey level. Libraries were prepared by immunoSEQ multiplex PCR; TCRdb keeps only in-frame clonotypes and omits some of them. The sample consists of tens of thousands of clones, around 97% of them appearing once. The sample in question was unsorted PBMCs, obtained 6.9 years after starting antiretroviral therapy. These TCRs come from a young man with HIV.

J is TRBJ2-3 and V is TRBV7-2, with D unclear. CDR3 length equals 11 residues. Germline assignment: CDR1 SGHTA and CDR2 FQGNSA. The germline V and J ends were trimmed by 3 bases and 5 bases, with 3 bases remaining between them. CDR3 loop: CASSLRDTQYF. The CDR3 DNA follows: TGTGCCAGCAGCTTGAGAGATACGCAGTATTTT.

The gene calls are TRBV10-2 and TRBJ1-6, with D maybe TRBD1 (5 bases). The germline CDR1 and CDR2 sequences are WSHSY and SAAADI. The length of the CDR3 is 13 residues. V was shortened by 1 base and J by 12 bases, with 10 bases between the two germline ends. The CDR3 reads CASSEFGTKPLHF. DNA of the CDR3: TGCGCCAGCAGTGAGTTTGGGACGAAACCCCTCCACTTT.

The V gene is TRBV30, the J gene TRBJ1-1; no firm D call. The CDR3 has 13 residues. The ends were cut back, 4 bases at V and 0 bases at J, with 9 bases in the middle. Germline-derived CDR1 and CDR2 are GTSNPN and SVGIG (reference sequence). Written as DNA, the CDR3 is TGTGCCTGGAAAGGACTGATGAACACTGAAGCTTTCTTT. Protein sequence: CAWKGLMNTEAFF.

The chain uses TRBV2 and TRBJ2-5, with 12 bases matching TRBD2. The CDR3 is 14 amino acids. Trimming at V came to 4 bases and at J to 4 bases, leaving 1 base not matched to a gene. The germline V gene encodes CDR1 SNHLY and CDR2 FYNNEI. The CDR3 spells CASSALAGGETQYF. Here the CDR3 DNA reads TGTGCCAGCAGTGCACTAGCGGGGGGAGAGACCCAGTACTTC.

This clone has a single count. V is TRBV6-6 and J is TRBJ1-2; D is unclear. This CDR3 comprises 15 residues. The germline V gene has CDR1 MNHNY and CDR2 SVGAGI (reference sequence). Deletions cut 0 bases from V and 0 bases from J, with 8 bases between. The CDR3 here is CASSYSALSNYGYTF. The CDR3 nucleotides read TGTGCCAGCAGTTACTCGGCATTGTCTAACTATGGCTACACCTTC.

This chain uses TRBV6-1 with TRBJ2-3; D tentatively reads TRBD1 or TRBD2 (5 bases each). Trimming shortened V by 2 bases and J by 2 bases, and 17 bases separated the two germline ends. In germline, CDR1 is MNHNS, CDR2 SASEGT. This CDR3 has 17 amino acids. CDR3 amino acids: CASSEPSGAIITDTQYF. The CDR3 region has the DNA TGTGCCAGCAGTGAACCCTCCGGGGCCATCATCACAGATACGCAGTATTTT.

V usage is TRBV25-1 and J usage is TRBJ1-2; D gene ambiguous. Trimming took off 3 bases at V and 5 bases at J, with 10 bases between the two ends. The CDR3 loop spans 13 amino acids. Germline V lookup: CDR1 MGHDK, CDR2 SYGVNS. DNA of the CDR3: TGTGCCAGCAGTGAGTGGAGTTATTATGGCTACACCTTC. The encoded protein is CASSEWSYYGYTF.

The chain's CDR3 is CASGDNSYNSPLHF. CDR3 DNA sequence: TGTGCTAGCGGGGACAACTCCTATAATTCACCCCTCCACTTT. V is TRBV12-5 and J is TRBJ1-6; D may be TRBD1 (6 bases). The CDR3 has 14 residues. Trimming pared 9 bases from V and 0 bases from J, leaving 9 bases between. Germline loops: CDR1 LGHNT, CDR2 FRNRAP.

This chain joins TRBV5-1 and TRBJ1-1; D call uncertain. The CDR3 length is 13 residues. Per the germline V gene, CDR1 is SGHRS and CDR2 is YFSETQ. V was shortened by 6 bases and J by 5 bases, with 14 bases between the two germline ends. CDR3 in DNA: TGCGCCAGCAAGAGGGTCCCGGGTACTGAAGCTTTCTTT. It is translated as CASKRVPGTEAFF.

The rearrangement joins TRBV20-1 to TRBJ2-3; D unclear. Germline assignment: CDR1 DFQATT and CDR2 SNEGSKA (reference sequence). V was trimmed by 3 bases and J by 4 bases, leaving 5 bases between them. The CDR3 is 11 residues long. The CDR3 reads CSASIPDTQYF. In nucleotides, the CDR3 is TGCAGTGCTAGTATTCCAGATACGCAGTATTTT.

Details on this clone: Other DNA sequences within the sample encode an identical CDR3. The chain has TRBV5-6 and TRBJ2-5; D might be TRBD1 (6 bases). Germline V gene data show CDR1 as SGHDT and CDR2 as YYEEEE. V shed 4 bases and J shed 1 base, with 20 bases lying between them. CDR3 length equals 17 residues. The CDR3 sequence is CASSGPQGWGPQETQYF. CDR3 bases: TGTGCCAGCAGCGGCCCGCAAGGTTGGGGGCCCCAAGAGACCCAGTACTTC.

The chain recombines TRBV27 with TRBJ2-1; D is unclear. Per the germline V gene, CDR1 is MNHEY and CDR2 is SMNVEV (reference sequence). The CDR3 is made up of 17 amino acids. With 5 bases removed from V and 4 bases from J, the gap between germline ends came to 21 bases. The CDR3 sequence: CASSPRWHPEGYNEQFF. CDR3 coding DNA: TGTGCCAGCAGTCCCCGCTGGCACCCCGAAGGATACAATGAGCAGTTCTTC.

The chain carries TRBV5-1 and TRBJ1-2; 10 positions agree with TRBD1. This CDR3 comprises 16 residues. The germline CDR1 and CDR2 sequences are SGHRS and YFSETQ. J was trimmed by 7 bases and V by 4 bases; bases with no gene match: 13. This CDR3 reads CASSLSRDRGQVGYTF. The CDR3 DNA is TGCGCCAGCAGCCTCTCCCGCGACAGGGGGCAGGTTGGCTACACCTTC.

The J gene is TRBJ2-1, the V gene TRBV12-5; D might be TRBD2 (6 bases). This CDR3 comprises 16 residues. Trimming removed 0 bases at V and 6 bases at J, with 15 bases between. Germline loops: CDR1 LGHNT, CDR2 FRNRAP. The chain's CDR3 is CASGLVRGILSNEQFF. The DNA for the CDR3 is TGTGCTAGTGGTTTGGTACGGGGGATTCTCAGCAATGAGCAGTTCTTC.

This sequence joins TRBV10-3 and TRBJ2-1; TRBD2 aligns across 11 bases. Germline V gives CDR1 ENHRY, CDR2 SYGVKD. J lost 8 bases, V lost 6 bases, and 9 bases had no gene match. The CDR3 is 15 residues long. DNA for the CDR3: TGTGCCATCAGCTCAACTAGCGGGGGACCCGATGAGCAGTTCTTC. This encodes CAISSTSGGPDEQFF.

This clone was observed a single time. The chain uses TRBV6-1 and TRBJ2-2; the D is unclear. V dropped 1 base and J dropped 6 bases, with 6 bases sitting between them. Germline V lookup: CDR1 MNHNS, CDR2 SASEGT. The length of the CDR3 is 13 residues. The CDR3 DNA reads TGTGCCAGCAGTGAAGTTATTTCCGGGGAGCTGTTTTTT. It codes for CASSEVISGELFF.

The CDR3 DNA reads as TGCGCCAGCAGCTTGAATTACGACAGACAAGAGACCCAGTACTTC. It is translated as CASSLNYDRQETQYF. The chain carries TRBV5-1 and TRBJ2-5, with D perhaps matching TRBD1 (5 bases). The CDR3 runs to 15 residues. Germline CDR1 is SGHRS and CDR2 is YFSETQ. The V end was cut by 1 base, the J end by 2 bases, with 12 bases between.

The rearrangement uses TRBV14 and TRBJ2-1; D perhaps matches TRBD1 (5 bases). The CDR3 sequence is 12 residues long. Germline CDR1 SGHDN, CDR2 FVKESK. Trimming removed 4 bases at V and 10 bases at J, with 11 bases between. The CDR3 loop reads CASSPYWGEQFF. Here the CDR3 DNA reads TGTGCCAGCAGCCCCTACTGGGGCGAGCAGTTCTTC. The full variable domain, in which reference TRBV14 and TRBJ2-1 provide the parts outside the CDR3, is EAGVTQFPSHSVIEKGQTVTLRCDPISGHDNLYWYRRVMGKEIKFLLHFVKESKQDESGMPNNRFLAERTGGTYSTLKVQPAELEDSGVYFCASSPYWGEQFFGPGTRLTVL.

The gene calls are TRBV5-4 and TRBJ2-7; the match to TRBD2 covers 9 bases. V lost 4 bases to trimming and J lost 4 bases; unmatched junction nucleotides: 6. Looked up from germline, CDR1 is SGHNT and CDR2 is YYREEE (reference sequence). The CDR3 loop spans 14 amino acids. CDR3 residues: CASSELAGPYEQYF. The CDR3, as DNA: TGTGCCAGCAGCGAACTAGCGGGCCCATACGAGCAGTACTTC. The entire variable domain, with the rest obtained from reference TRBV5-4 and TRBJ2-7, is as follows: ETGVTQSPTHLIKTRGQQVTLRCSSQSGHNTVSWYQQALGQGPQFIFQYYREEENGRGNFPPRFSGLQFPNYSSELNVNALELDDSALYLCASSELAGPYEQYFGPGTRLTVT.